This entry lists 24 T cell receptor beta chains sequenced from one sample in a study of blood T cell repertoires in COVID-19. The data were produced by immunoSEQ multiplex PCR, yet TCRdb's version contains in-frame clones alone and is incomplete. Of approximately 50,000 clones listed, over 75% are singletons. Sequencing used peripheral blood. The receptors come from a man between 65 and 79 years old with active COVID-19.

As to this clone: The junction shows a germline mismatch at one end, possibly a read error. The chain couples TRBV4-1 to TRBJ2-7; no definite D call. Germline V gives CDR1 MGHRA, CDR2 YSYEKL. The length of the CDR3 is 13 residues. As DNA, the CDR3 is TGCGCCAGCAGCCCGACCTTAGACACCGCGAAGCACTTC. Protein sequence: CASSPTLDTAKHF.

The sample holds a few counts of this clone. This chain connects TRBV4-1 to TRBJ1-3; D is unclear. The length of the CDR3 is 14 residues. The V gene lost 6 bases and the J gene lost 0 bases, with 9 bases spanning the gap. Germline V CDR1 and CDR2: MGHRA, YSYEKL. The CDR3 sequence is CASRRANSGNTIYF. CDR3 DNA: TGCGCCAGCAGGCGGGCTAACTCTGGAAACACCATATATTTT.

The rearrangement joins TRBV6-5 to TRBJ2-3; D not resolved. Looked up from germline, CDR1 is MNHEY and CDR2 is SVGAGI. The CDR3 totals 14 residues. V dropped 5 bases and J dropped 2 bases, with 11 bases sitting between them. The DNA of the CDR3 is TGTGCCAGCAGTCAGGATCAGGTCACAGATACGCAGTATTTT. It codes for CASSQDQVTDTQYF.

In the case of this clone: At one boundary the junction diverges from the germline segment, which might be a read error. The chain uses TRBV6-6 and TRBJ1-3; TRBD1 matches 8 bases. Per the germline V gene, CDR1 is MNHNY and CDR2 is SVGAGI (reference sequence). CDR3 length: 15 residues. The CDR3 DNA sequence: TGTGCCAGCAGTGACTCGACAGGGGATGGAAACACCATATATTTT. Protein product: CASSDSTGDGNTIYF.

The J gene is TRBJ2-7, the V gene TRBV7-2; tentative D call: TRBD1 (6 bases). This CDR3 comprises 15 residues. Germline values: CDR1 SGHTA, CDR2 FQGNSA. V was pared by 7 bases and J by 0 bases, with 16 bases between. In DNA, the CDR3 is TGTGCCAGCAAGCTGGACAGAACAATCTCCTACGAGCAGTACTTC. Translating gives CASKLDRTISYEQYF. Looking up the rest from reference TRBV7-2 and TRBJ2-7 gives the full variable domain: GAGVSQSPSNKVTEKGKDVELRCDPISGHTALYWYRQSLGQGLEFLIYFQGNSAPDKSGLPSDRFSAERTGGSVSTLTIQRTQQEDSAVYLCASKLDRTISYEQYFGPGTRLTVT.

V gene TRBV4-1 combines with J gene TRBJ1-1; D gene uncertain. Germline V gene lookup returns CDR1 MGHRA and CDR2 YSYEKL. The length of the CDR3 is 15 residues. V was cut by 0 bases and J by 3 bases, with 11 bases left in between. CDR3 sequence reads: CASSQDTLVYTEAFF. The CDR3 region has the DNA TGCGCCAGCAGCCAAGATACCCTAGTGTACACTGAAGCTTTCTTT.

J is TRBJ2-7 and V is TRBV30, with D possibly being TRBD2 (6 bases). Germline assignment: CDR1 GTSNPN and CDR2 SVGIG (reference sequence). V gave up 3 bases and J gave up 1 base, with 10 bases separating them. CDR3 length: 13 amino acids. The CDR3 DNA is TGTGCCTGGAGACCCGGGGGTTCCTACGAGCAGTACTTC. Translated: CAWRPGGSYEQYF.

The chain is built from TRBV6-2 or TRBV6-3 and TRBJ2-7, with D possibly matching TRBD1 (5 bases). Trimming shortened V by 2 bases and J by 6 bases, and 14 bases separated the two germline ends. This CDR3 is 14 amino acids long. Germline values: CDR1 MNHEY, CDR2 SVGEGT. CDR3 in amino acids: CASSYGSGPSEQYF. As DNA, the CDR3 is TGTGCCAGCAGTTACGGGTCAGGGCCTAGCGAGCAGTACTTC.

The chain recombines TRBV5-1 with TRBJ2-7, with 7 positions matching TRBD1. This CDR3 region has 12 residues. Germline V gene lookup returns CDR1 SGHRS and CDR2 YFSETQ. V was clipped by 3 bases and J by 6 bases; unmatched bases: 3. The CDR3 nucleotides read TGCGCCAGCAGCTCAGGGGGAGCCGAGCAGTACTTC. Its translation: CASSSGGAEQYF.

The V and J genes are TRBV7-8 and TRBJ1-5; 8 bases are a match to TRBD1. Trimming took 4 bases from V and 5 from J; bases not matched to a gene: 13. Germline CDR1 and CDR2: SGHVS and FQNEAQ. This CDR3 has 17 amino acids. This CDR3 reads CASSSRRTGNGYQPQHF. The CDR3 DNA reads as TGTGCCAGCAGCTCCCGGCGGACAGGGAATGGTTATCAGCCCCAGCATTTT.

The J gene is TRBJ2-3, the V gene TRBV30; a possible D gene is TRBD2 (5 bases). The CDR3 sequence is 13 residues long. The V gene lost 2 bases and the J gene lost 4 bases, with 10 bases spanning the gap. Germline assignment: CDR1 GTSNPN and CDR2 SVGIG (reference sequence). Written as DNA, the CDR3 is TGTGCCTGGAGTACCGGCGGGCCAGATACGCAGTATTTT. It encodes CAWSTGGPDTQYF.

This clone was recorded once. The chain combines TRBV29-1 with TRBJ1-3; D call uncertain. The V end lost 0 bases, the J end lost 0 bases, and 12 bases lay between the germline ends. The CDR3 is made up of 16 amino acids. Germline V gene sequence: CDR1 SQVTM, CDR2 ANQGSEA. The CDR3 region is CSVEDRKLSSGNTIYF. CDR3 bases: TGCAGCGTTGAAGATCGTAAGCTAAGCTCTGGAAACACCATATATTTT.

The chain combines TRBV21-1 with TRBJ1-2; TRBD1 is the table's D call and was not checked against the DNA. TRBV21-1 is a pseudogene locus. There are 13 residues in the CDR3. The CDR3 loop is CASSSGSNYGYTF. The CDR3 region has the DNA TGTGCCAGCAGTTCAGGGTCTAACTATGGCTACACCTTC.

The chain recombines TRBV6-5 with TRBJ1-5; tentative D call: TRBD1 (6 bases). V was cut by 7 bases and J by 8 bases, with 18 bases left in between. The CDR3 contains 14 residues. CDR1 MNHEY and CDR2 SVGAGI come from the germline V gene. This CDR3 reads CASNKQGLTEPQHF. The CDR3 DNA reads as TGTGCCAGCAATAAACAGGGCCTAACCGAGCCCCAGCATTTT.

The rearrangement joins TRBV15 to TRBJ1-5, with 7 bases matching TRBD1. J gave up 4 bases and V 3 bases, and 6 bases lay outside the gene matches. Germline assignment: CDR1 LNHNV and CDR2 YYDKDF (reference sequence). The CDR3 sequence is 15 residues long. In nucleotides, the CDR3 is TGTGCCACCAGCAGCCCCGGGACAGAGAATCAGCCCCAGCATTTT. It codes for CATSSPGTENQPQHF.

The V call is TRBV30, the J call TRBJ2-2; D unresolved. Deletions cut 1 base from V and 6 bases from J, with 18 bases between. Germline CDR1 is GTSNPN and CDR2 is SVGIG (reference sequence). The CDR3 has 16 amino acids. CDR3 nucleotides: TGTGCCTGGAGTGGAAAGACTTCCGTTGCATCCGGGGAGCTGTTTTTT. Amino acid sequence: CAWSGKTSVASGELFF.

The chain recombines TRBV4-3 with TRBJ2-2; TRBD2 might be the D (7 bases). Germline V CDR1 and CDR2: LGHNA, YSLEER. This CDR3 contains 16 residues. The V gene lost 0 bases and the J gene lost 4 bases, with 12 bases spanning the gap. CDR3 sequence reads: CASSQEVGGATGELFF. CDR3 DNA sequence: TGCGCCAGCAGCCAAGAGGTGGGGGGGGCCACCGGGGAGCTGTTTTTT.

This sequence joins TRBV7-8 and TRBJ1-3; 10 bases are shared with TRBD1. Unmatched junction bases numbered 3, after V lost 5 bases and J lost 5 bases. The CDR3 totals 14 residues. Germline V gene lookup returns CDR1 SGHVS and CDR2 FQNEAQ. CDR3: CASSADRGRNTIYF. CDR3 DNA sequence: TGTGCCAGCAGCGCCGACAGGGGGCGAAACACCATATATTTT.

The chain has TRBV27 and TRBJ1-1; no clear D gene. The CDR3 totals 12 residues. Between the trimmed V and J ends, which lost 5 bases and 11 bases, there was a span of 15 bases. From germline, CDR1 is MNHEY and CDR2 SMNVEV (reference sequence). The CDR3 protein is CASSPATGWAFF. CDR3 DNA sequence: TGTGCCAGCAGTCCCGCGACTGGGTGGGCTTTCTTT.

Only one count was recorded for this clone. As DNA, the CDR3 is TGTGCCAGCAGCTCAGGAGACAGGAGACTACAGTTCTTC. Translated, it gives CASSSGDRRLQFF. The V and J genes are TRBV7-2 and TRBJ2-1; D is possibly TRBD1 (6 bases). The length of the CDR3 is 13 residues. With 4 bases removed from V and 13 bases from J, the gap between germline ends came to 17 bases. From germline, CDR1 is SGHTA and CDR2 FQGNSA.

The chain uses TRBV27 and TRBJ2-4; D perhaps matches TRBD1 (5 bases). Germline V lookup: CDR1 MNHEY, CDR2 SMNVEV (reference sequence). V dropped 0 bases and J dropped 8 bases, with 11 bases sitting between them. This CDR3 contains 14 residues. CDR3 amino acids: CASSLSAGPYIQYF. Written as DNA, the CDR3 is TGTGCCAGCAGTTTATCCGCAGGGCCGTACATTCAGTACTTC.

The genes are TRBV29-1 and TRBJ1-5; 7 nucleotides line up with TRBD1. The V gene's germline CDR1 is SQVTM and CDR2 ANQGSEA. The CDR3 runs 13 residues. With V trimmed by 4 bases and J by 7 bases, 7 bases remained unmatched. CDR3 DNA: TGCAGCGTTGGAACAGGGGCCAGCCAGCCCCAGCATTTT. Translation gives CSVGTGASQPQHF.

The chain uses TRBV7-2 and TRBJ1-1, with D maybe TRBD1 (5 bases). Trimming shortened V by 10 bases and J by 3 bases, and 12 bases separated the two germline ends. Germline-derived CDR1 and CDR2 are SGHTA and FQGNSA. The CDR3 extends over 12 amino acids. DNA for the CDR3: TGTGCCACCAAAGACAGTGACACTGAAGCTTTCTTT. Its translation is CATKDSDTEAFF.

The rearrangement joins TRBV2 to TRBJ2-1, with a possible D match to TRBD1 (6 bases). CDR1 and CDR2 from the germline V gene are SNHLY and FYNNEI. CDR3 length: 16 amino acids. The ends were cut back, 3 bases at V and 6 bases at J, with 18 bases in the middle. CDR3: CASSEGRRQGRNEQFF. The CDR3 DNA is TGTGCCAGCAGTGAGGGCAGACGTCAGGGGCGCAATGAGCAGTTCTTC. Full variable domain (missing parts from reference TRBV2 and TRBJ2-1): EPEVTQTPSHQVTQMGQEVILRCVPISNHLYFYWYRQILGQKVEFLVSFYNNEISEKSEIFDDQFSVERPDGSNFTLKIRSTKLEDSAMYFCASSEGRRQGRNEQFFGPGTRLTVL.